Listed here are 15 T cell receptor beta chains from one sample, sequenced in a study of blood T cell repertoires in COVID-19. Using immunoSEQ multiplex PCR, the repertoire was profiled, and TCRdb retains in-frame clones only, with some absent. The sample carries roughly 100,000 clones, about two thirds recorded once. Sequencing input: peripheral blood. The receptors were sampled from a human donor with acute or convalescent COVID-19. The donor label of this sample is uncertain.

This clone has only a few counts. The V and J genes are TRBV29-1 and TRBJ2-5; a weak D match, TRBD1 (6 bases). Germline CDR1 SQVTM, CDR2 ANQGSEA. Deletions cut 6 bases from V and 5 bases from J, with 13 bases between. This CDR3 spans 12 amino acids. The DNA for the CDR3 is TGCAGCGTGAAACAGGGCTGGGAGACCCAGTACTTC. Encoded protein: CSVKQGWETQYF.

The chain couples TRBV7-9 to TRBJ2-7; TRBD1 might be the D (6 bases). V gave up 4 bases and J gave up 6 bases, with 10 bases separating them. CDR3 length: 12 amino acids. In germline, CDR1 is SEHNR, CDR2 FQNEAQ (reference sequence). CDR3 coding DNA: TGTGCCAGCAGCTGGGACAACACCGAGCAGTACGTC. It encodes CASSWDNTEQYV.

Comments on this clone: The junction departs from the called germline gene at one end, perhaps through a read error. The V gene is TRBV7-9, the J gene TRBJ2-6; 10 nucleotides line up with TRBD1. Germline assignment: CDR1 SEHNR and CDR2 FQNEAQ (reference sequence). This CDR3 region has 17 residues. CDR3: CASSFAGQGSGANVLTF. The CDR3 coding sequence is TGTGCCAGCAGTTTCGCGGGACAGGGGTCTGGAGCCAACGTCCTGACTTTC.

The chain combines TRBV6-2 or TRBV6-3 with TRBJ1-1; 10 bases line up with TRBD1. Trimming removed 2 bases from V and 0 bases from J; junction bases left unmatched: 9. In germline, CDR1 is MNHEY, CDR2 SVGEGT. The CDR3 extends over 18 amino acids. Written as DNA, the CDR3 is TGTGCCAGCAGTTACCCGACCGGGACAGGGGCGATGAACACTGAAGCTTTCTTT. It yields the protein CASSYPTGTGAMNTEAFF.

The CDR3 spells CASSQGQGGTYEQYF. In nucleotides, the CDR3 is TGCGCCAGCAGCCAAGGACAGGGTGGCACCTACGAGCAGTACTTC. V gene TRBV5-1 combines with J gene TRBJ2-7, with 8 bases identical to TRBD1. Germline trimming cut 4 bases from V and 2 bases from J; bases unmatched to any gene: 8. CDR1 and CDR2 from the germline V gene are SGHRS and YFSETQ. The CDR3 runs to 15 residues.

This chain joins TRBV5-6 and TRBJ2-3, with a weak D call TRBD2 (7 bases). This CDR3 is 16 amino acids long. V lost 1 base and J lost 1, with 13 bases in between. The germline gives CDR1 SGHDT, CDR2 YYEEEE. CDR3 protein: CASSLIGGPGTDTQYF. The CDR3 region has the DNA TGTGCCAGCAGCTTGATCGGGGGGCCTGGCACAGATACGCAGTATTTT.

The CDR3 DNA sequence: TGTGCCAGCAGCTTTGGACAGGGGGTTTCACCCCTCCACTTT. It is translated as CASSFGQGVSPLHF. This chain uses TRBV7-8 with TRBJ1-6; TRBD1 matches 10 bases. Unmatched junction bases numbered 2, after V lost 3 bases and J lost 9 bases. CDR3 length equals 14 residues. The germline V gene has CDR1 SGHVS and CDR2 FQNEAQ.

J is TRBJ1-2 and V is TRBV7-9; 7 nucleotides agree with TRBD1. J gave up 5 bases and V 5 bases, and 11 bases lay outside the gene matches. Germline V gene data show CDR1 as SEHNR and CDR2 as FQNEAQ (reference sequence). This CDR3 has 15 residues. DNA for the CDR3: TGTGCCAGCAGCCCAGACAGGGCATCCGGGTATGGCTACACCTTC. Residues: CASSPDRASGYGYTF.

Turning to this clone: Compared with germline, one end of the junction differs, possibly owing to a read error. The V and J genes are TRBV7-2 and TRBJ2-3; D unresolved. Per the germline V gene, CDR1 is SGHTA and CDR2 is FQGNSA. The CDR3 sequence is 13 residues long. The CDR3 is CASSLMGTNTQYF. Here the CDR3 DNA reads TGTGCCAGCAGCTTAATGGGCACAAATACGCAGTATTTT. Looking up the rest from reference TRBV7-2 and TRBJ2-3 gives the full variable domain: GAGVSQSPSNKVTEKGKDVELRCDPISGHTALYWYRQSLGQGLEFLIYFQGNSAPDKSGLPSDRFSAERTGGSVSTLTIQRTQQEDSAVYLCASSLMGTNTQYFGPGTRLTVL.

In this sample, this clone turned up a few times. This chain connects TRBV28 to TRBJ1-1; D is possibly TRBD1 (5 bases). Trimming removed 6 bases from V and 4 bases from J, with 15 bases in between. Per the germline V gene, CDR1 is MDHEN and CDR2 is SYDVKM. The CDR3 sequence is 14 residues long. The CDR3 coding sequence is TGTGCCAGCAGATGGGGGGGGAAGGGCACTGAAGCTTTCTTT. Its protein product is CASRWGGKGTEAFF.

The chain employs TRBV18 and TRBJ2-1; 15 bases match TRBD2. This CDR3 has 18 amino acids. Germline V gene data show CDR1 as KGHSH and CDR2 as LQKENI. The junction had 12 bases not matched to a gene; V was cut back by 5 bases and J by 7 bases. CDR3 sequence: CASSSFPGLAGGLNEQFF. The CDR3 region has the DNA TGTGCCAGCTCATCTTTCCCGGGACTAGCGGGGGGCTTAAATGAGCAGTTCTTC. Full variable domain (missing parts from reference TRBV18 and TRBJ2-1): NAGVMQNPRHLVRRRGQEARLRCSPMKGHSHVYWYRQLPEEGLKFMVYLQKENIIDESGMPKERFSAEFPKEGPSILRIQQVVRGDSAAYFCASSSFPGLAGGLNEQFFGPGTRLTVL.

V and J are TRBV10-3 and TRBJ2-5, with TRBD2 as a possible D gene (5 bases). The V gene lost 3 bases and the J gene lost 0 bases, with 5 bases spanning the gap. CDR1 is ENHRY, CDR2 SYGVKD, per germline. The length of the CDR3 is 13 residues. The CDR3 region is CAISDGNQETQYF. CDR3 in DNA: TGTGCCATCAGTGACGGGAACCAAGAGACCCAGTACTTC.

The chain employs TRBV4-1 and TRBJ1-1; 9 nucleotides agree with TRBD1. V shed 10 bases and J 5 bases; nucleotides not matched to a gene: 8. Per germline, CDR1 MGHRA and CDR2 YSYEKL. CDR3 length equals 13 residues. The CDR3 region has the DNA TGCGCCACCCGACAGGGGGGGAGGACTGAAGCTTTCTTT. Amino acid sequence: CATRQGGRTEAFF.

This chain uses TRBV12-3 or TRBV12-4 with TRBJ1-2; weak D call: TRBD1 (6 bases). V was trimmed by 3 bases and J by 4 bases, leaving 9 bases between them. This CDR3 comprises 13 residues. CDR3 DNA: TGTGCCAGCAGTTTGGGGGGGGCCTATGGCTACACCTTC. Protein: CASSLGGAYGYTF.

This clone appeared a few times. The chain uses TRBV20-1 and TRBJ1-1; a possible D gene is TRBD1 (6 bases). The germline V gene has CDR1 DFQATT and CDR2 SNEGSKA (reference sequence). This CDR3 is 14 amino acids long. V lost 6 bases, J lost 1 base, and 15 bases lay in between. CDR3 loop: CSASDTGTNTEAFF. In DNA form, the CDR3 reads TGCAGTGCCAGTGACACAGGGACGAACACTGAAGCTTTCTTT.